These 27 T cell receptor beta chains were sequenced from one sample in a study of technical replicates of blood from several donors (dated by TCRdb to the late 2010s). Library preparation was by the immunoSEQ multiplex PCR assay. This is the immuneACCESS table as TCRdb keeps it, with only in-frame sequences that have V and J called. A part of the clones is gone; compared with another copy, unresolved V genes explain less than half, and the rest is unexplained. The sample table contains about 69,000 clones; only one count was recorded for over 80% of them. The ten largest clonotypes hold approximately 5% of the sample. The specimen sequenced was PBMCs. These receptors were obtained from a human donor in good health. Some clones in this sample may be carry-over from other donors' samples.

The chain links TRBV5-1 to TRBJ2-1; TRBD1 aligns across 7 bases. The CDR3 length is 14 residues. With 4 bases clipped from V and 3 bases from J, the junction kept 4 bases outside the gene matches. Germline loops: CDR1 SGHRS, CDR2 YFSETQ. The CDR3 DNA sequence: TGCGCCAGCAGCCCGGGACAGAGCTACAATGAGCAGTTCTTC. Protein sequence: CASSPGQSYNEQFF.

This chain uses TRBV5-1 with TRBJ1-3; D not certain. CDR3 length: 16 residues. Germline assignment: CDR1 SGHRS and CDR2 YFSETQ. The V end was cut by 0 bases, the J end by 0 bases, with 10 bases between. This CDR3 reads CASSLATGDSGNTIYF. The CDR3 nucleotides read TGCGCCAGCAGCTTGGCCACCGGAGACTCTGGAAACACCATATATTTT.

The chain links TRBV5-1 to TRBJ1-1; tentative D call: TRBD1 (5 bases). V was cut by 4 bases and J by 3 bases, with 13 bases left in between. Germline CDR1 reads SGHRS; CDR2 reads YFSETQ. The CDR3 extends over 14 amino acids. CDR3 bases: TGCGCCAGCAGCCGGGGAGGGGTGGACACTGAAGCTTTCTTT. The encoded protein is CASSRGGVDTEAFF.

The J gene is TRBJ2-2, the V gene TRBV6-1; tentatively, D is TRBD2 (5 bases). Trimming took 10 bases from V and 7 from J, leaving 19 bases between them. Germline V gene data show CDR1 as MNHNS and CDR2 as SASEGT. This CDR3 has 14 amino acids. The CDR3 DNA reads as TGTGCCACTGTCCGGGATTCGGGGATCGGGGAGCTGTTTTTT. Translation: CATVRDSGIGELFF.

The rearrangement joins TRBV7-2 to TRBJ1-1; 7 bases are a match to TRBD1. Trimming took 1 base from V and 7 from J; bases not matched to a gene: 6. Germline CDR1 SGHTA, CDR2 FQGNSA. The CDR3 runs 14 residues. Here the CDR3 reads CASSLDRGRIEAFF. The CDR3 DNA reads TGTGCCAGCAGCTTAGACAGGGGACGGATTGAAGCTTTCTTT.

The gene calls are TRBV9 and TRBJ2-6; D unresolved. Looked up from germline, CDR1 is SGDLS and CDR2 is YYNGEE. V was pared by 0 bases and J by 4 bases, with 5 bases between. This CDR3 spans 14 amino acids. Written as DNA, the CDR3 is TGTGCCAGCAGCGTAGTATCCGGGGCCAACGTCCTGACTTTC. It specifies CASSVVSGANVLTF.

In this sample, this clone is medium-sized (0.01 to 0.1%). The V gene is TRBV10-3, the J gene TRBJ2-7, with 7 positions matching TRBD1. With 8 bases clipped from V and 3 bases from J, the junction kept 7 bases outside the gene matches. The V gene's germline CDR1 is ENHRY and CDR2 SYGVKD. The CDR3 sequence is 13 residues long. The CDR3 region is CAIGDRELYEQYF. The CDR3 DNA is TGTGCCATCGGAGACAGGGAACTCTACGAGCAGTACTTC.

This chain links TRBV7-8 with TRBJ2-3; 14 bases are a match to TRBD2. The J segment lost 6 bases and the V segment lost 0 bases, leaving 5 bases of the junction unmatched. Germline assignment: CDR1 SGHVS and CDR2 FQNEAQ. The CDR3 contains 17 residues. CDR3 sequence reads: CASSLAGTSGSGDTQYF. In DNA, the CDR3 is TGTGCCAGCAGCTTAGCCGGGACTAGCGGGAGCGGGGATACGCAGTATTTT.

V usage is TRBV6-5 and J usage is TRBJ2-7; 8 bases map to TRBD2. The CDR3 extends over 14 amino acids. Per the germline V gene, CDR1 is MNHEY and CDR2 is SVGAGI. J lost 3 bases, V lost 7 bases, and 8 bases had no gene match. CDR3 DNA sequence: TGTGCCAGCATGGCTAGCGGGCTGAGCTACGAGCAGTACTTC. Its translation is CASMASGLSYEQYF.

This chain links TRBV5-6 with TRBJ2-7; D ambiguous. The CDR3 runs 11 residues. Germline assignment: CDR1 SGHDT and CDR2 YYEEEE. V was trimmed by 3 bases and J by 4 bases, leaving 5 bases between them. CDR3 sequence: CASSYSYEQYF. The CDR3 DNA sequence: TGTGCCAGCAGCTACTCTTACGAGCAGTACTTC.

The J gene is TRBJ1-2, the V gene TRBV5-6; D is ambiguous. Trimming stripped 2 bases from V and 6 bases from J, with 11 bases between. This CDR3 has 13 amino acids. Per the germline V gene, CDR1 is SGHDT and CDR2 is YYEEEE. Written as DNA, the CDR3 is TGTGCCAGCAGCTTCGCCGGGTCCAATGGCTACACCTTC. This codes for CASSFAGSNGYTF.

This chain connects TRBV9 to TRBJ2-7; D is unresolved. Germline loops: CDR1 SGDLS, CDR2 YYNGEE. The CDR3 loop spans 13 amino acids. The V end lost 0 bases, the J end lost 0 bases, and 4 bases lay between the germline ends. DNA for the CDR3: TGTGCCAGCAGCGTAGACGGCTCCTACGAGCAGTACTTC. It translates to CASSVDGSYEQYF.

The count of this clone is one. The chain has TRBV7-3 and TRBJ2-3; 11 bases align to TRBD2. Germline assignment: CDR1 SGHTA and CDR2 FQGTGA. The CDR3 spans 16 residues. V dropped 5 bases and J dropped 6; count of bases not matched to a gene: 10. The CDR3 is CASSPTSGAQGDTQYF. The CDR3 bases are TGTGCCAGCAGCCCGACTAGCGGGGCCCAGGGGGATACGCAGTATTTT. Complete variable domain (other parts from reference TRBV7-3 and TRBJ2-3): GAGVSQTPSNKVTEKGKYVELRCDPISGHTALYWYRQSLGQGPEFLIYFQGTGAADDSGLPNDRFFAVRPEGSVSTLKIQRTERGDSAVYLCASSPTSGAQGDTQYFGPGTRLTVL.

The rearrangement links TRBV6-6 to TRBJ2-7, with D possibly TRBD2 on 6 matching bases. The CDR3 has 13 residues. Germline V gene sequence: CDR1 MNHNY, CDR2 SVGAGI (reference sequence). The V end lost 2 bases, the J end lost 3 bases, and 8 bases lay between the germline ends. The CDR3 DNA is TGTGCCAGCAGTTACGGTAGCGGCTACGAGCAGTACTTC. Protein product: CASSYGSGYEQYF.

This chain uses TRBV21-1 with TRBJ2-2; TRBD1, the table's D call, lacks a check against the DNA. TRBV21-1 is designated a pseudogene. The CDR3 is 17 residues long. The CDR3 DNA sequence: TGTGCCAGCAGCTCCGAGATAGGGACAGGTGGGACCGGGGAGCTGTTTTTT. Translated, it gives CASSSEIGTGGTGELFF.

The chain joins TRBV27 to TRBJ1-1, with 8 bases lining up with TRBD1. V lost 2 bases, J lost 2 bases, and 1 base stayed unmatched. Per the germline V gene, CDR1 is MNHEY and CDR2 is SMNVEV (reference sequence). CDR3 length: 14 residues. The CDR3 sequence is CASSLQGANTEAFF. The CDR3 DNA reads TGTGCCAGCAGTTTACAGGGGGCTAACACTGAAGCTTTCTTT.

CDR3 nucleotide sequence: TGTGCCAGCAGCCAAGATCGCGGACAGGCGAACGAGCAGTACTTC. Amino acid sequence: CASSQDRGQANEQYF. The chain uses TRBV4-2 and TRBJ2-7, with 7 bases fitting TRBD1. CDR3 size: 15 residues. Trimming removed 0 bases from V and 5 bases from J; junction bases left unmatched: 7. Germline V lookup: CDR1 LGHNA, CDR2 YNFKEQ.

V is TRBV6-1 and J is TRBJ2-3, with D possibly matching TRBD2 (5 bases). From germline, CDR1 is MNHNS and CDR2 SASEGT. V was clipped by 5 bases and J by 2 bases, with 20 bases between them. There are 17 residues in the CDR3. The CDR3 bases are TGTGCCAGCAGTCAAGGACTCTCACCATCAACCACAGATACGCAGTATTTT. Amino acid sequence: CASSQGLSPSTTDTQYF.

The chain has TRBV6-4 and TRBJ2-1; TRBD2 matches at 8 bases. V lost 4 bases and J lost 6; bases outside the gene matches: 5. The germline V gene encodes CDR1 MRHNA and CDR2 SNTAGT. CDR3 length: 14 residues. The CDR3 spells CASSVAGTSNEQFF. The CDR3 nucleotides read TGTGCCAGCAGTGTCGCTGGGACTAGCAATGAGCAGTTCTTC.

CDR3 sequence reads: CASSGSFQTGSRDDYGYTF. DNA of the CDR3: TGCGCCAGCAGTGGCAGTTTCCAGACCGGGTCCCGGGATGACTATGGCTACACCTTC. V is TRBV23-1 and J is TRBJ1-2, with unresolved D. TRBV23-1 qualifies as an ORF whose function is uncertain. Trimming stripped 5 bases from V and 3 bases from J, with 28 bases between. The CDR3 length is 19 residues.

The chain's CDR3 is CASSLVDRAGNTIYF. DNA of the CDR3: TGTGCCAGCAGCTTGGTTGATAGAGCTGGAAACACCATATATTTT. This rearrangement joins TRBV5-6 to TRBJ1-3; D unresolved. CDR1 is SGHDT, CDR2 YYEEEE, per germline. The CDR3 runs 15 residues. V lost 0 bases and J 2 bases, leaving 9 bases between the germline ends.

The chain recombines TRBV19 with TRBJ1-5, with D possibly TRBD1 on 6 matching bases. V lost 4 bases and J 7 bases, leaving 11 bases between the germline ends. The CDR3 sequence is 13 residues long. From germline, CDR1 is LNHDA and CDR2 SQIVND (reference sequence). This chain's CDR3 is CASSTTGWQPQHF. The DNA for the CDR3 is TGTGCCAGTAGTACTACAGGGTGGCAGCCCCAGCATTTT.

The CDR3 coding sequence is TGCGCCAGCAGCCCCGGACAGCTCACAGATACGCAGTATTTT. Its translation is CASSPGQLTDTQYF. The rearrangement uses TRBV5-1 and TRBJ2-3, with D tentatively TRBD1 (6 bases). Trimming left V 4 bases short and J 2 bases short, with 11 bases between. Germline CDR1 SGHRS, CDR2 YFSETQ. This CDR3 is built from 14 residues.

The chain employs TRBV11-2 and TRBJ2-7; 12 bases are shared with TRBD2. The CDR3 extends over 14 amino acids. Germline CDR1 SGHAT, CDR2 FQNNGV. J lost 3 bases, V lost 4 bases, and 1 base had no gene match. CDR3 sequence: CASSSLAGGYEQYF. Here the CDR3 DNA reads TGTGCCAGCAGCTCACTAGCGGGAGGCTACGAGCAGTACTTC. The variable domain in full, completed from reference TRBV11-2 and TRBJ2-7, reads EAGVAQSPRYKIIEKRQSVAFWCNPISGHATLYWYQQILGQGPKLLIQFQNNGVVDDSQLPKDRFSAERLKGVDSTLKIQPAKLEDSAVYLCASSSLAGGYEQYFGPGTRLTVT.

The V call is TRBV29-1, the J call TRBJ2-7, with 8 nucleotides matching TRBD1. Germline V gene lookup returns CDR1 SQVTM and CDR2 ANQGSEA. V trimming: 5 bases; J trimming: 2 bases; junction bases outside the gene matches: 5. The CDR3 totals 13 residues. The CDR3 DNA is TGCAGCGTTTTGCAGGGGGCCACCTACGAGCAGTACTTC. It encodes CSVLQGATYEQYF.

This chain joins TRBV18 and TRBJ2-7, with D hard to call. CDR3 size: 14 residues. V was cut by 5 bases and J by 2 bases, with 13 bases left in between. Germline V lookup: CDR1 KGHSH, CDR2 LQKENI. CDR3 in DNA: TGTGCCAGCTCAGCCAATGCAGTGGCCTACGAGCAGTACTTC. Residues: CASSANAVAYEQYF.

The V and J genes are TRBV6-6 and TRBJ1-1; perhaps TRBD1 as D (5 bases). Deletions cut 5 bases from V and 5 bases from J, with 9 bases between. The CDR3 sequence is 12 residues long. The germline V gene encodes CDR1 MNHNY and CDR2 SVGAGI (reference sequence). As DNA, the CDR3 is TGTGCCAGCAGTCAGGGAGGGACTGAAGCTTTCTTT. It is translated as CASSQGGTEAFF.